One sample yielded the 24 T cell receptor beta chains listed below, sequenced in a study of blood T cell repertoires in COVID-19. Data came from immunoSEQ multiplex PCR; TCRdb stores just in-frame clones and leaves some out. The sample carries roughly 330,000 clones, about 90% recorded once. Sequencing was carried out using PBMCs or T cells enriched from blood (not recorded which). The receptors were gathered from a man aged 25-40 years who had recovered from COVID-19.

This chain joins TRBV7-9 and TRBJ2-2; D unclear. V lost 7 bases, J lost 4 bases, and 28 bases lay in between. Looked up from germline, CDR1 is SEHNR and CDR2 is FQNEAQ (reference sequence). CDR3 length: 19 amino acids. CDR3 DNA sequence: TGTGCCAGCAAATTCCAACGGAACGGAGCTGCAACACGCACCGGGGAGCTGTTTTTT. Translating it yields CASKFQRNGAATRTGELFF. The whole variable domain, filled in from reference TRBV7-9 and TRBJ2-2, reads DTGVSQNPRHKITKRGQNVTFRCDPISEHNRLYWYRQTLGQGPEFLTYFQNEAQLEKSRLLSDRFSAERPKGSFSTLEIQRTEQGDSAMYLCASKFQRNGAATRTGELFFGEGSRLTVL.

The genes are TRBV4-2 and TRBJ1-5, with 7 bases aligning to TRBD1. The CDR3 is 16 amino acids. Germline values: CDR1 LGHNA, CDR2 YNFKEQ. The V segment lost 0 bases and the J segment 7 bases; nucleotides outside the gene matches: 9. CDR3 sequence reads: CASSQEMYRGGQPQHF. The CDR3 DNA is TGTGCCAGCAGCCAAGAAATGTACAGGGGAGGACAGCCCCAGCATTTT.

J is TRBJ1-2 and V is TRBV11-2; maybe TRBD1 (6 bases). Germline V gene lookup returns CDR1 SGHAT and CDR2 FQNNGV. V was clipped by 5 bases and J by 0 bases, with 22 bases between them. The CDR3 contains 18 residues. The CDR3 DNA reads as TGTGCCAGCAGCCACATAAGCGCCCCCAGGGGTTCTAACTATGGCTACACCTTC. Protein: CASSHISAPRGSNYGYTF.

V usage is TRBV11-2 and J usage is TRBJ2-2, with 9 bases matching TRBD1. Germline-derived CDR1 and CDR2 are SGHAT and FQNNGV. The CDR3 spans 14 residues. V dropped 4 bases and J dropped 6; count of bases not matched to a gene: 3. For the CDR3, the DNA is TGTGCCAGCAGCTCACAGGGGGCATCCGGGGAGCTGTTTTTT. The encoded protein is CASSSQGASGELFF. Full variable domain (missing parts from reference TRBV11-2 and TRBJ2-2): EAGVAQSPRYKIIEKRQSVAFWCNPISGHATLYWYQQILGQGPKLLIQFQNNGVVDDSQLPKDRFSAERLKGVDSTLKIQPAKLEDSAVYLCASSSQGASGELFFGEGSRLTVL.

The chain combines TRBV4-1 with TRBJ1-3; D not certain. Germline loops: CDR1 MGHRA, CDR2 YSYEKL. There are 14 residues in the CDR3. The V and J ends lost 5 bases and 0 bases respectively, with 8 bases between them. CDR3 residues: CASSERDSGNTIYF. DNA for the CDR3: TGCGCCAGCAGCGAACGGGACTCTGGAAACACCATATATTTT.

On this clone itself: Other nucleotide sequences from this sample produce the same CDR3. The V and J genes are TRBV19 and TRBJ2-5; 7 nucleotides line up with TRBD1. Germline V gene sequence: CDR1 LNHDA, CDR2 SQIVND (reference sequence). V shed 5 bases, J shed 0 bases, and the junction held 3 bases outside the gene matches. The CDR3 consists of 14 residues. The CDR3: CASSADRDQETQYF. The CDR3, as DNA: TGTGCCAGTAGTGCCGACAGGGACCAAGAGACCCAGTACTTC.

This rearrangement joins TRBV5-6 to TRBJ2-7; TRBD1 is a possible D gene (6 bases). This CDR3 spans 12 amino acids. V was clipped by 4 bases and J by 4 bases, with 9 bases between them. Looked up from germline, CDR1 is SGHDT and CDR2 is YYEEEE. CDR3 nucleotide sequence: TGTGCCAGCAGCCACGGACAGTACGAGCAGTACTTC. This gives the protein CASSHGQYEQYF.

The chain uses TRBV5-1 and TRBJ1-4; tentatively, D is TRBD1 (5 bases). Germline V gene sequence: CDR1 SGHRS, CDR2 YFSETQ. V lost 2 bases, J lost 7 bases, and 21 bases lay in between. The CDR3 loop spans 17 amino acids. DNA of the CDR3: TGCGCCAGCAGCTTAGCCCCTCTGGGGGGTAGGCGTGAAAAACTGTTTTTT. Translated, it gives CASSLAPLGGRREKLFF.

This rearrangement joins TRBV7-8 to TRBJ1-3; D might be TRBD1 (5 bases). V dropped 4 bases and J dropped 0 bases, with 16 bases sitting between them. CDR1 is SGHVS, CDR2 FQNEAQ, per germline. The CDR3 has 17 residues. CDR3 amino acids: CASSSQARQSSGNTIYF. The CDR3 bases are TGTGCCAGCAGCTCCCAAGCTAGACAGAGCTCTGGAAACACCATATATTTT.

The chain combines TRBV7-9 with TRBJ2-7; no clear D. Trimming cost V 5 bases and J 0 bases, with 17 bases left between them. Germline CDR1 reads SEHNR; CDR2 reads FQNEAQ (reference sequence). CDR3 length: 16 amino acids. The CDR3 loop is CASSPTPTVNSYEQYF. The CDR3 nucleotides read TGTGCCAGCAGCCCGACGCCAACAGTTAACTCCTACGAGCAGTACTTC.

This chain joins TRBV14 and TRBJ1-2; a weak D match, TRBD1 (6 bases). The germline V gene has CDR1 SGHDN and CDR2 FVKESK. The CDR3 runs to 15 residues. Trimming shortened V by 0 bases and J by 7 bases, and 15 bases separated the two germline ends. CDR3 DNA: TGTGCCAGCAGCCAAGATAGGGGCAGGGGATTTGGCTACACCTTC. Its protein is CASSQDRGRGFGYTF. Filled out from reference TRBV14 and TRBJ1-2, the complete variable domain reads EAGVTQFPSHSVIEKGQTVTLRCDPISGHDNLYWYRRVMGKEIKFLLHFVKESKQDESGMPNNRFLAERTGGTYSTLKVQPAELEDSGVYFCASSQDRGRGFGYTFGSGTRLTVV.

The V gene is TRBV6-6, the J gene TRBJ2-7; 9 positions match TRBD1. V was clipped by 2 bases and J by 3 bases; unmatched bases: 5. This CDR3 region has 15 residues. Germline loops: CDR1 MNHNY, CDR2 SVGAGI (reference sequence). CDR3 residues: CASSYGTGINYEQYF. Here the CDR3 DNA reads TGTGCCAGCAGTTACGGGACAGGGATAAACTACGAGCAGTACTTC.

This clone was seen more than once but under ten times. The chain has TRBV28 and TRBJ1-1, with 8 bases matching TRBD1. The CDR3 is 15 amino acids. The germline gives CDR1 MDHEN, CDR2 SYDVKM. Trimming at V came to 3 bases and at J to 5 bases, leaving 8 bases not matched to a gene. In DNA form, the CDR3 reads TGTGCCAGCAGTTTGCGTAATCAGGGGGCAACTGAAGCTTTCTTT. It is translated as CASSLRNQGATEAFF. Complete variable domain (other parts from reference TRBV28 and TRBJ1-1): DVKVTQSSRYLVKRTGEKVFLECVQDMDHENMFWYRQDPGLGLRLIYFSYDVKMKEKGDIPEGYSVSREKKERFSLILESASTNQTSMYLCASSLRNQGATEAFFGQGTRLTVV.

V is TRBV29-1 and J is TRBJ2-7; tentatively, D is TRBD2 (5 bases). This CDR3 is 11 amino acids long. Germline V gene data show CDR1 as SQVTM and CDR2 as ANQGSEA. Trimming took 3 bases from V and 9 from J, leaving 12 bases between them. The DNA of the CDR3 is TGCAGCGTTGAGTTCGGGGATTGGCAGTACTTC. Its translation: CSVEFGDWQYF.

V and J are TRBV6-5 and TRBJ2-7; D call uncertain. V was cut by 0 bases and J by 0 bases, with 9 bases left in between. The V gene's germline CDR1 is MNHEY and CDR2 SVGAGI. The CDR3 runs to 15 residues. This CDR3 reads CASSYSQDVSYEQYF. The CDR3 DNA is TGTGCCAGCAGTTACTCCCAGGATGTCTCCTACGAGCAGTACTTC.

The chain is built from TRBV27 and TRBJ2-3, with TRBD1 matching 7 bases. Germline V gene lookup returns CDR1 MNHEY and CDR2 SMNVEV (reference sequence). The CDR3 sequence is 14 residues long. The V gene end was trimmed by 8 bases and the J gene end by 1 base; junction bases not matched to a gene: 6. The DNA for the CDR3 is TGTGCCAGCTCGGGACAGACACGCACAGATACGCAGTATTTT. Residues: CASSGQTRTDTQYF.

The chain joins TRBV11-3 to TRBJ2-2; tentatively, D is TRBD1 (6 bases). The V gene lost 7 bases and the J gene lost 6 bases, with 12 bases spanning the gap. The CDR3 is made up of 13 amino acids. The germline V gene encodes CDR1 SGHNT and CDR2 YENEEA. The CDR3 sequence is CASTNEGAGELFF. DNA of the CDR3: TGTGCCAGCACCAACGAGGGGGCCGGGGAGCTGTTTTTT.

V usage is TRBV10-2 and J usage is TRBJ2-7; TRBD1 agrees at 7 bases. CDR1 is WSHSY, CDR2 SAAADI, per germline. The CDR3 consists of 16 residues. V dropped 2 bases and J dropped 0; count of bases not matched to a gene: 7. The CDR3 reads CASSEPYRDSSYEQYF. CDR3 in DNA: TGCGCCAGCAGTGAGCCTTACCGGGACAGCTCCTACGAGCAGTACTTC.

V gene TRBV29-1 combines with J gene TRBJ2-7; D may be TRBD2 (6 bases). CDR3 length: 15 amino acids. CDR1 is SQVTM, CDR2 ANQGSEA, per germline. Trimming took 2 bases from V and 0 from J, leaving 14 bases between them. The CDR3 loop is CSVERRAGSSYEQYF. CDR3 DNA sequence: TGCAGCGTTGAAAGGAGGGCAGGCAGCTCCTACGAGCAGTACTTC.

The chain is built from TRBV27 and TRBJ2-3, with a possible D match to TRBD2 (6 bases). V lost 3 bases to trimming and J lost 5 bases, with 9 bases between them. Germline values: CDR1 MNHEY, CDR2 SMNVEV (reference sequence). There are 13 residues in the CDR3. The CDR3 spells CASSFRGLDTQYF. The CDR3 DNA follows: TGTGCCAGCAGTTTCCGGGGGTTAGATACGCAGTATTTT.

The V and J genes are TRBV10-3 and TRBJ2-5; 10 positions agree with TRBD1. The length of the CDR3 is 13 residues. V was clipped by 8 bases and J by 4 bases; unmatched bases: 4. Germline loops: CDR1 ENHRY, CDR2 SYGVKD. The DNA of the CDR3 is TGTGCCATCGGGGGACAGGGGCGAGAGACCCAGTACTTC. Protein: CAIGGQGRETQYF.

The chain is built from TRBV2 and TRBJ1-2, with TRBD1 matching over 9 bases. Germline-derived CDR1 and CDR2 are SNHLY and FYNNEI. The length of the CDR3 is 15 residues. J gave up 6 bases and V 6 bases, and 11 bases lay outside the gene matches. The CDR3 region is CASSPPTGGGNGYTF. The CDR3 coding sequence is TGTGCCAGCAGCCCCCCCACAGGGGGCGGCAATGGCTACACCTTC.

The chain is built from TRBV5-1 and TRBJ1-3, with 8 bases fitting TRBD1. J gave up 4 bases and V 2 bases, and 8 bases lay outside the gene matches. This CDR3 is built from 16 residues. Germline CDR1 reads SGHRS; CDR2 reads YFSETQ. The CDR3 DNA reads TGCGCCAGCAGCTTAGATGCAGGGGGCTCAGGAAACACCATATATTTT. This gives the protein CASSLDAGGSGNTIYF.

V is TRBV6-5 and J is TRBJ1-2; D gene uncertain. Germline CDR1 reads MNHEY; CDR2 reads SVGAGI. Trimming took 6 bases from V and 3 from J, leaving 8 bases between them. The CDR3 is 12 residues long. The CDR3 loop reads CASSRPDYGYTF. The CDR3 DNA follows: TGTGCCAGCAGCCGCCCGGACTATGGCTACACCTTC.